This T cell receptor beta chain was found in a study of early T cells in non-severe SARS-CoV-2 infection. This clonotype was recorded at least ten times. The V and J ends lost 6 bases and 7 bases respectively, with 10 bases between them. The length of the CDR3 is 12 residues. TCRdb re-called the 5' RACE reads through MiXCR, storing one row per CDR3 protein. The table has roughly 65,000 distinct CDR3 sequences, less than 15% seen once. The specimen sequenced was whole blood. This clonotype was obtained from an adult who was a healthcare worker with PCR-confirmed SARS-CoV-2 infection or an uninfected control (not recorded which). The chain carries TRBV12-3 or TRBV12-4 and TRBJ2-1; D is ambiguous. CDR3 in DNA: TGTGCCAGCAGGCGAAAGGGAAATGAGCAGTTCTTC. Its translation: CASRRKGNEQFF.